This TCR beta chain was sequenced in a study of cytomegalovirus exposure and HLA in healthy donors. Study outcomes and limitations: Associated with HLA alleles at 0.05 false discovery rate in a later analysis were over 15,000 TCR beta sequences. A later look showed TCR association rates differing by HLA locus, highest for DRB1 and lowest for HLA-C. Available immune exposure information was restricted to CMV serostatus only. A few V segments could not be told apart, such as TRBV6-2 and TRBV6-3, and were left out.

PCR amplification relied on 60 Vbeta primers (plus 13 Jbeta primers). Repertoires were generated with immunoSEQ multiplex PCR, while TCRdb's copy carries only in-frame clones and drops some. The sample includes 150,000 to 200,000 clones, roughly 84% seen only once; the top ten take roughly 0.24%. Germline V gene data show CDR1 as MNHNS and CDR2 as SASEGT. The CDR3 has 13 amino acids. V lost 3 bases and J lost 10, with 13 bases in between. About this clone itself: Its antigen remains unidentified.

The TCR comes from a girl less than two years old in good health and CMV-seronegative. The sequenced sample consisted of PBMCs. V gene TRBV6-1 combines with J gene TRBJ2-1; D perhaps matches TRBD2 (5 bases). The CDR3 DNA sequence: TGTGCCAGCAGTGACCGCGGGCTCAGAGAGCAGTTCTTC. Protein product: CASSDRGLREQFF.